These T cell receptor beta chains were read from a single sample in a study of OX40 agonist ivuxolimab in advanced cancers. Clones were sequenced by immunoSEQ multiplex PCR, and TCRdb holds only the in-frame ones, with some missing. The sample lists around 92,000 clones, around four fifths occurring once. Sequences were derived from CD4+ or CD8+ T cells sorted from blood, sampled in a trial of the OX40 agonist ivuxolimab. The receptors shown here come from an adult with an advanced solid tumor such as melanoma, head and neck, liver or kidney cancer. Both conserved end residues are part of each CDR3. The D gene is left open where the match is weak. The listing skips clone size in some rows; elsewhere it reads once, few, many or a size class.

D	size	V	J	DNA	CDR3
TRBD2	NA	TRBV7-9	TRBJ2-2	TGTGCCAGCAGCTCCCTTCGGGGGGTAACCGGGGAGCTGTTTTTT	CASSSLRGVTGELFF
NA	once	TRBV7-6	TRBJ2-5	TGTGCCAGCAGCGTACGAGGGGGTGAAGAGACCCAGTACTTC	CASSVRGGEETQYF
NA	NA	TRBV5-1	TRBJ2-3	TGCGCCAGCAGCCCTCCTCGGACGGGCACAGATACGCAGTATTTT	CASSPPRTGTDTQYF
NA	few	TRBV28	TRBJ2-2	TGTGCCGCATGGGCCAGGGGCACCGGGGAGCTGTTTTTT	CAAWARGTGELFF
NA	NA	TRBV5-8	TRBJ2-1	TGTGCCAGCTCCTTTGCCGGGACGTCTAACAATGAGCAGTTCTTC	CASSFAGTSNNEQFF
TRBD1	NA	TRBV10-3	TRBJ2-7	TGTGCCACCGCGGCGGGGACAGGGGGATACGAGCAGTACTTC	CATAAGTGGYEQYF
NA	NA	TRBV6-1	TRBJ2-2	TGTGCCAGCAGTGTAAGGACTTTAACCGGGGAGCTGTTTTTT	CASSVRTLTGELFF
NA	NA	TRBV10-2	TRBJ1-5	TGCGCCAGCAGTGAAGGCTGGTTAGGGAATCAGCCCCAGCATTTT	CASSEGWLGNQPQHF
NA	few	TRBV10-3	TRBJ1-6	TGTGCCATCAGGATTAGGGACGAGGACAACTCACCCCTCCACTTT	CAIRIRDEDNSPLHF
TRBD2	NA	TRBV19	TRBJ2-4	TGTGCCAGTAGTACTCCCCTCGGGGGGTACATTCAGTACTTC	CASSTPLGGYIQYF
NA	NA	TRBV7-2	TRBJ2-5	TGTGCCAGCAGTACAGGAGGGTACCAAGAGACCCAGTACTTC	CASSTGGYQETQYF
NA	NA	TRBV7-2	TRBJ2-3	TGTGCCAGCAGCTTAGATCTACGTGGCGGGCAGTATTTT	CASSLDLRGGQYF
NA	few	TRBV2	TRBJ1-6	TGTGCCAGCACCGACGGGACGGTTAATTCACCCCTCCACTTT	CASTDGTVNSPLHF
NA	once	TRBV18	TRBJ2-7	TGTGCCAGCAGCACAGGCTACGAGCAGTACTTC	CASSTGYEQYF
NA	few	TRBV11-2	TRBJ1-1	TGTGCCAGCAGCCGCGGGGAGGCTTTCTTT	CASSRGEAFF
TRBD1	NA	TRBV5-6	TRBJ1-2	TGTGCCAGCCTCATCATGGACAGGGGGGGCTATGGCTACACCTTC	CASLIMDRGGYGYTF
TRBD1	NA	TRBV18	TRBJ2-2	TGTGCCAGCTTGGGACAGGGGGCGACCGGGGAGCTGTTTTTT	CASLGQGATGELFF
NA	NA	TRBV6-1	TRBJ2-7	TGTGCCAGCAGTTTAGGACTTCGGCAGTACTTC	CASSLGLRQYF